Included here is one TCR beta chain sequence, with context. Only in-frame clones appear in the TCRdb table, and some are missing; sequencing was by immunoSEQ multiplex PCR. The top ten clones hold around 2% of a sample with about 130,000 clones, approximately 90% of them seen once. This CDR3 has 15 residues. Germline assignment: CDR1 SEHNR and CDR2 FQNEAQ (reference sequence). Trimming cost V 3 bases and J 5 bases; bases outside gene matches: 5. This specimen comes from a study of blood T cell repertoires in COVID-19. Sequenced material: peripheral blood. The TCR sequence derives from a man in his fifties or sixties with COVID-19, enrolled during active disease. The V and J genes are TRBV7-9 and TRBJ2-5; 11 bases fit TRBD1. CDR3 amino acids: CASSFRTGGGETQYF. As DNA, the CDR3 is TGTGCCAGCAGCTTCCGGACAGGGGGCGGCGAGACCCAGTACTTC. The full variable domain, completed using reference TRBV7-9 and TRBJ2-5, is DTGVSQNPRHKITKRGQNVTFRCDPISEHNRLYWYRQTLGQGPEFLTYFQNEAQLEKSRLLSDRFSAERPKGSFSTLEIQRTEQGDSAMYLCASSFRTGGGETQYFGPGTRLLVL.